One and the same sample provided the 6 T cell receptor beta chains below, sequenced in a study of control samples from healthy donors and cancer patients. TCRdb's copy holds only in-frame clones and misses some; the assay was immunoSEQ multiplex PCR. The profile shows about 110,000 clones, over 75% of them singletons. The material sequenced was blood. The receptors stem from a human donor in good health. The donor label of this sample is uncertain.

This clone has only one observation. This rearrangement joins TRBV19 to TRBJ2-6; 7 positions agree with TRBD1. V was clipped by 1 base and J by 0 bases; unmatched bases: 6. The CDR3 totals 18 residues. The germline gives CDR1 LNHDA, CDR2 SQIVND (reference sequence). The CDR3 bases are TGTGCCAGTAGTATAGGTGGGGCAGGGGGCTCTGGGGCCAACGTCCTGACTTTC. Its translation: CASSIGGAGGSGANVLTF. The entire variable domain, with the rest obtained from reference TRBV19 and TRBJ2-6, is as follows: DGGITQSPKYLFRKEGQNVTLSCEQNLNHDAMYWYRQDPGQGLRLIYYSQIVNDFQKGDIAEGYSVSREKKESFPLTVTSAQKNPTAFYLCASSIGGAGGSGANVLTFGAGSRLTVL.

V usage is TRBV7-9 and J usage is TRBJ1-1; no clear D gene. Trimming cost V 5 bases and J 4 bases, with 8 bases left between them. The V gene's germline CDR1 is SEHNR and CDR2 FQNEAQ (reference sequence). The CDR3 has 12 residues. The CDR3: CASSPRGTEAFF. The DNA for the CDR3 is TGTGCCAGCAGCCCACGGGGCACTGAAGCTTTCTTT.

The rearrangement uses TRBV29-1 and TRBJ1-1, with a tentative D call TRBD1 (6 bases). Looked up from germline, CDR1 is SQVTM and CDR2 is ANQGSEA. V lost 6 bases, J lost 4 bases, and 21 bases lay in between. The length of the CDR3 is 15 residues. The CDR3 sequence: CSVGRGLVVRTEAFF. The CDR3 DNA sequence: TGCAGCGTAGGGCGGGGGCTTGTTGTTCGCACTGAAGCTTTCTTT.

V usage is TRBV12-5 and J usage is TRBJ1-2; TRBD1 aligns across 8 bases. The V and J ends lost 6 bases and 2 bases, in that order; junction bases with no gene match: 5. This CDR3 spans 14 amino acids. CDR1 and CDR2 from the germline V gene are LGHNT and FRNRAP. The CDR3 DNA sequence: TGTGCTAGTGGAACCGACAGGGGCAACTATGGCTACACCTTC. Its protein product is CASGTDRGNYGYTF.

The chain uses TRBV9 and TRBJ1-6, with D unresolved. The CDR3 consists of 16 residues. V lost 4 bases to trimming and J lost 0 bases, with 11 bases between them. Germline CDR1 SGDLS, CDR2 YYNGEE. CDR3 coding DNA: TGTGCCAGCAGCCACGGTCGGGCCTCCTATAATTCACCCCTCCACTTT. It translates to CASSHGRASYNSPLHF.

V is TRBV5-6 and J is TRBJ1-4; 8 nucleotides align to TRBD1. The CDR3 runs 14 residues. J was trimmed by 3 bases and V by 4 bases; bases with no gene match: 2. The germline V gene encodes CDR1 SGHDT and CDR2 YYEEEE. CDR3 loop: CASSQTGANEKLFF. CDR3 DNA sequence: TGTGCCAGCAGCCAGACAGGGGCTAATGAAAAACTGTTTTTT.